The 15 T cell receptor beta chains given below trace back to one sample, sequenced in a study of human T cells and chemical hapten exposure. TCRdb processed the RACE reads anew with MiXCR; each CDR3 protein has one entry. The data contain roughly 380,000 distinct CDR3 sequences, nearly 5% of them singletons. Time point denoted: patch test 1, 2 weeks after DPC sensitization. Regarding treatment: therapeutic diphenylcyclopropenone sensitization with weekly scalp DPC. Material: whole blood, obtained in connection with sensitization to the hapten diphenylcyclopropenone (DPC). These receptors were obtained from a woman aged 50 to 60 with alopecia areata. Some clones in this sample may be carry-over from other donors' samples.

This clonotype was counted at least ten times. V and J are TRBV2 and TRBJ2-3, with a weak D call TRBD1 (6 bases). This CDR3 spans 15 amino acids. Per the germline V gene, CDR1 is SNHLY and CDR2 is FYNNEI. The V end was cut by 5 bases, the J end by 1 base, with 13 bases between. The CDR3 sequence is CASSPQGVGTDTQYF. In DNA form, the CDR3 reads TGTGCCAGCAGTCCACAGGGAGTTGGCACAGATACGCAGTATTTT.

This clonotype was counted at least ten times. V usage is TRBV2 and J usage is TRBJ1-2; 7 bases align to TRBD1. The J segment lost 4 bases and the V segment lost 7 bases, leaving 18 bases of the junction unmatched. CDR1 SNHLY and CDR2 FYNNEI come from the germline V gene. The CDR3 totals 17 residues. The CDR3 DNA reads as TGTGCCAGCACCGGCTTCTCCCGTGGGACAGCTCTCTATGGCTACACCTTC. Amino acid sequence: CASTGFSRGTALYGYTF.

In its sample, this clonotype was seen many times. The chain's CDR3 is CASSTGYNQPQHF. The DNA for the CDR3 is TGTGCCAGCAGTACAGGGTACAATCAGCCCCAGCATTTT. The V call is TRBV2, the J call TRBJ1-5, with D possibly being TRBD1 (6 bases). Germline V gene data show CDR1 as SNHLY and CDR2 as FYNNEI. Trimming removed 5 bases from V and 3 bases from J, with 8 bases in between. CDR3 length equals 13 residues.

In its sample, this clonotype was seen many times. This chain connects TRBV30 to TRBJ1-4, with TRBD1 identical over 9 bases. Per germline, CDR1 GTSNPN and CDR2 SVGIG (reference sequence). The length of the CDR3 is 14 residues. V lost 1 base, J lost 8 bases, and 5 bases stayed unmatched. The CDR3 bases are TGTGCCTGGAGTGCGGACAGGGGAAGGGAAAAACTGTTTTTT. It specifies CAWSADRGREKLFF.

This clonotype occurred many times. This sequence joins TRBV29-1 and TRBJ2-1, with D possibly TRBD2 on 5 matching bases. V shed 7 bases and J shed 10 bases, with 17 bases lying between them. Per germline, CDR1 SQVTM and CDR2 ANQGSEA. The CDR3 totals 12 residues. Here the CDR3 reads CSALTRSGEQFF. The DNA of the CDR3 is TGCAGCGCCTTAACTAGGTCCGGGGAGCAGTTCTTC.

This clonotype was detected a few times. The CDR3 region is CASSLERVYNEQFF. The CDR3 DNA is TGTGCCAGCAGCTTAGAGCGGGTGTACAATGAGCAGTTCTTC. The chain couples TRBV7-2 to TRBJ2-1, with TRBD2 as a possible D gene (6 bases). V was pared by 1 base and J by 4 bases, with 8 bases between. The length of the CDR3 is 14 residues. Germline CDR1 and CDR2: SGHTA and FQGNSA.

There are many counts of this clonotype. The genes are TRBV6-5 and TRBJ2-3, with a possible D match to TRBD2 (7 bases). The CDR3 spans 15 residues. The V end was cut by 0 bases, the J end by 4 bases, with 11 bases between. Germline V gene data show CDR1 as MNHEY and CDR2 as SVGAGI. CDR3 residues: CASSYSRGPADTQYF. The CDR3 nucleotides are TGTGCCAGCAGTTACTCGCGGGGGCCAGCAGATACGCAGTATTTT.

CDR3 loop: CASSAQGREQPQHF. The CDR3 DNA follows: TGTGCCAGCAGTGCACAGGGTAGGGAGCAGCCCCAGCATTTT. V is TRBV2 and J is TRBJ1-5; a possible D gene is TRBD1 (6 bases). This CDR3 region has 14 residues. The V gene lost 4 bases and the J gene lost 7 bases, with 14 bases spanning the gap. Germline V CDR1 and CDR2: SNHLY, FYNNEI.

There are a few counts of this clonotype. The chain combines TRBV10-2 with TRBJ2-7; tentatively, D is TRBD1 (6 bases). The ends were cut back, 6 bases at V and 0 bases at J, with 12 bases in the middle. CDR1 is WSHSY, CDR2 SAAADI, per germline. This CDR3 is built from 14 residues. The CDR3 coding sequence is TGCGCCAGCAGACCCGGGACACCCTCCTACGAGCAGTACTTC. Amino acid sequence: CASRPGTPSYEQYF.

The table lists this clonotype with many counts. V and J are TRBV18 and TRBJ1-5; D not resolved. Looked up from germline, CDR1 is KGHSH and CDR2 is LQKENI. The V end lost 0 bases, the J end lost 6 bases, and 12 bases lay between the germline ends. There are 15 residues in the CDR3. CDR3 coding DNA: TGTGCCAGCTCACCACCGGATCTGGCGGGTCAGCCCCAGCATTTT. Its protein product is CASSPPDLAGQPQHF.

This clonotype was found many times. This chain connects TRBV5-6 to TRBJ1-2; D not certain. CDR3 length equals 15 residues. V lost 5 bases, J lost 1 base, and 15 bases lay in between. The germline V gene encodes CDR1 SGHDT and CDR2 YYEEEE. CDR3 sequence (DNA): TGTGCCAGCAGTCGCGACCGCAAGATTAACTATGGCTACACCTTC. Translated: CASSRDRKINYGYTF.

This chain joins TRBV6-5 and TRBJ2-1; 10 positions agree with TRBD2. Germline V CDR1 and CDR2: MNHEY, SVGAGI. There are 14 residues in the CDR3. V was pared by 6 bases and J by 5 bases, with 4 bases of the junction left unmatched. As DNA, the CDR3 is TGTGCCAGCAGGCGAGCGGGAGGGGACAATGAGCAGTTCTTC. Amino acid sequence: CASRRAGGDNEQFF.

There are many counts of this clonotype. The chain joins TRBV4-2 to TRBJ1-3; D remains unclear. The CDR3 extends over 18 amino acids. In germline, CDR1 is LGHNA, CDR2 YNFKEQ. Trimming left V 0 bases short and J 5 bases short, with 20 bases between. The CDR3 nucleotides are TGTGCCAGCAGCCAAGATCTTGTCCGGGCGTCCCCCAGAAACACCATATATTTT. Its protein product is CASSQDLVRASPRNTIYF.

This clonotype was seen only a few times. The chain joins TRBV6-5 to TRBJ2-2; D not resolved. Germline values: CDR1 MNHEY, CDR2 SVGAGI. This CDR3 has 13 amino acids. V lost 6 bases and J 0 bases, leaving 5 bases between the germline ends. The CDR3 is CASRPTNTGELFF. The CDR3, as DNA: TGTGCCAGCAGACCGACGAACACCGGGGAGCTGTTTTTT.

There are a few counts of this clonotype. The genes are TRBV9 and TRBJ2-6, with unresolved D. The ends were cut back, 4 bases at V and 1 base at J, with 9 bases in the middle. Germline lookup yields CDR1 SGDLS and CDR2 YYNGEE. This CDR3 contains 15 residues. CDR3 amino acids: CASSPARSGANVLTF. The CDR3 DNA reads as TGTGCCAGCAGCCCCGCGAGGTCTGGGGCCAACGTCCTGACTTTC. Looking up the rest from reference TRBV9 and TRBJ2-6 gives the full variable domain: DSGVTQTPKHLITATGQRVTLRCSPRSGDLSVYWYQQSLDQGLQFLIQYYNGEERAKGNILERFSAQQFPDLHSELNLSSLELGDSALYFCASSPARSGANVLTFGAGSRLTVL.